Listed below are T cell receptor beta chains from one sample, sequenced in a study of blood T cell repertoires in COVID-19. Some clones are missing from TCRdb's copy, which holds only in-frame ones; the method was immunoSEQ multiplex PCR. The sample contains more than 350,000 clones, about 86% of which appear only once. The specimen sequenced was PBMCs or T cells enriched from blood (not recorded which). These receptors came from a woman aged 45-59 years who had recovered from COVID-19. CDR3s include the opening cysteine and the closing phenylalanine or tryptophan. The D gene is left open where the match is weak. The size of a clone is reported for some rows only, either as once, few or many, or as a class for expanded clones.

d_gene,abundance,j_gene,v_gene,CDR3nt,CDR3aa
.,.,TRBJ1-1,TRBV6-5,TGTGCCAGCAGTTCCGCGGCGGCTGAAGCTTTCTTT,CASSSAAAEAFF
TRBD2,.,TRBJ2-1,TRBV28,TGTGCCAGCAGTTCCGGAGAGGCGGGGGGACGAGGTGAGCAGTTCTTC,CASSSGEAGGRGEQFF
TRBD2,.,TRBJ2-3,TRBV5-1,TGCGCCAGCAGCTTGTGGTGGAGACGGGGGGGTTTAGATACGCAGTATTTT,CASSLWWRRGGLDTQYF
.,.,TRBJ1-6,TRBV27,TGTGCCAGCAGGCGTCAGGGGAGCCCCCTCCACTTT,CASRRQGSPLHF
.,.,TRBJ1-2,TRBV7-9,TGTGCCAGCAGCTTAGGGGGCAGGGAGGACTATGGCTACACCTTC,CASSLGGREDYGYTF
.,.,TRBJ2-2,TRBV6-1,TGTGCCAGCAGTGAAGGGGTCAGGTTCACCGGGGAGCTGTTTTTT,CASSEGVRFTGELFF
.,.,TRBJ1-5,TRBV19,TGTGCCAGTAATAGACTCCTGATGGGTCAGCCCCAGCATTTT,CASNRLLMGQPQHF
.,.,TRBJ1-6,TRBV3-1/TRBV3-2,TGTGCCAGCAGCCAAGGGGGGGGGATCCGGAATTCACCCCTCCACTTT,CASSQGGGIRNSPLHF
.,.,TRBJ1-2,TRBV3-1/TRBV3-2,TGTGCCAGCAGCCAAGAGGGCAAGGCCCTCTATGGCTACACCTTC,CASSQEGKALYGYTF
.,.,TRBJ2-7,TRBV7-6,TGTGCCAGCAACAATTTCGATGGGGCGAGGGAGCAGTACTTC,CASNNFDGAREQYF
TRBD1,.,TRBJ1-2,TRBV7-9,TGTGCCAGCAGCTTAGGACAGGGGGTTGTCTATGGCTACACCTTC,CASSLGQGVVYGYTF
TRBD1,.,TRBJ1-1,TRBV5-6,TGTGCCAGCAGCCGACTGGACAGGGGAACTTTCTTT,CASSRLDRGTFF
.,.,TRBJ1-1,TRBV28,TGTGCCAGCACCCTCACAGGGAAGGCGAGTGAAGCTTTCTTT,CASTLTGKASEAFF
.,.,TRBJ1-1,TRBV4-2,TGTGCCAGCAGCCAAGACTTGCGACAGGCGGTATACACTGAAGCTTTCTTT,CASSQDLRQAVYTEAFF
TRBD1,.,TRBJ1-5,TRBV28,TGTGCCAGCAGACCAGGTGACAGGGTCGGACAGCCCCAGCATTTT,CASRPGDRVGQPQHF
.,.,TRBJ1-2,TRBV6-4,TGTGCCAGCAGTACCTCGGAGTCCGGGGGTGGTGGCTACACCTTC,CASSTSESGGGGYTF
TRBD2,.,TRBJ2-3,TRBV25-1,TGTGCCAGCAGTGGGGGGACTAGCGGGAGCACAGATACGCAGTATTTT,CASSGGTSGSTDTQYF
TRBD1,.,TRBJ1-2,TRBV4-3,TGCGCCAGCAGCCAGAGGACAGGGAGTAACTATGGCTACACCTTC,CASSQRTGSNYGYTF
.,.,TRBJ1-1,TRBV27,TGTGCCAGCAGTCAACAGGTGAACACTGAAGCTTTCTTT,CASSQQVNTEAFF
.,.,TRBJ1-4,TRBV3-1/TRBV3-2,TGTGCCAGCAGCCAAGGGTCCCTGGGGGGAAAACTGTTTTTT,CASSQGSLGGKLFF
.,.,TRBJ1-5,TRBV28,TGTGCCAGCAGTCCTGGCAATCAGCCCCAGCATTTT,CASSPGNQPQHF
TRBD1,.,TRBJ1-2,TRBV3-1/TRBV3-2,TGTGCCAGCAGCCAAGCACTGTGGGACAGGAGTTATGGCTACACCTTC,CASSQALWDRSYGYTF
TRBD1,.,TRBJ1-2,TRBV9,TGTGCCAGCAGCGCTTTAGAGAGACAGGGGGCGCTTGGTCACACCTTC,CASSALERQGALGHTF
TRBD1,.,TRBJ1-2,TRBV5-1,TGCGCCAGCAGCCCGGGACAGGGTTTAGATGGCTACACCTTC,CASSPGQGLDGYTF
TRBD1,.,TRBJ2-7,TRBV19,TGTGCCAGTAGTCGACGACAGGGGGCCGTCTACGAGCAGTACTTC,CASSRRQGAVYEQYF
.,.,TRBJ2-1,TRBV5-6,TGTGCCAGCAGCAGCCTCCTTCTGCGGGGCTCAGACAATGAGCAGTTCTTC,CASSSLLLRGSDNEQFF
.,.,TRBJ1-3,TRBV27,TGTGCCAGCAGTCATAAAATAGATTCTGGAAACACCATATATTTT,CASSHKIDSGNTIYF
.,.,TRBJ1-5,TRBV7-9,TGTGCCAGCAGCTTAGCGGAGTGGGAGCCCCAGCATTTT,CASSLAEWEPQHF
.,.,TRBJ1-2,TRBV29-1,TGCAGCGTTGAAGGCCTCCCCACCGGCGGGGAAAATGGCTACACCTTC,CSVEGLPTGGENGYTF
TRBD2,few,TRBJ2-3,TRBV29-1,TGCAGCGTGCACCCACTACGGACTAGCGGAAGCACAGATACGCAGTATTTT,CSVHPLRTSGSTDTQYF
.,.,TRBJ2-1,TRBV6-2/TRBV6-3,TGTGCCAGCAGTTTCGGACCCCAGGGGTGGAATGAGCAGTTCTTC,CASSFGPQGWNEQFF
.,.,TRBJ1-1,TRBV2,TGTGCCAGCAGGAGATCAGTGGAGGGGACGAACACTGAAGCTTTCTTT,CASRRSVEGTNTEAFF